Shown below are 20 T cell receptor beta chains from a single sample sequenced in a study of blood T cell repertoires in COVID-19 (dated by TCRdb to 2019 to 2021). The library relied on the immunoSEQ multiplex PCR assay. TCRdb's version of the immuneACCESS table is confined to in-frame rearrangements and falls short of the full clone set. An unresolved V gene accounts for under half of the shortfall where checked; the remainder is of unknown origin. This sample is represented by roughly 160,000 clones; approximately 88% of them were singletons. In total, the top ten clones hold roughly 15% of the sample. The specimen was peripheral blood. The receptor source for this set is a young man with active or convalescent COVID-19.

The chain uses TRBV6-5 and TRBJ2-7; a possible D gene is TRBD1 (7 bases). V lost 10 bases to trimming and J lost 3 bases, with 16 bases between them. Germline V lookup: CDR1 MNHEY, CDR2 SVGAGI. CDR3 size: 13 residues. The CDR3: CAMARDRVYEQYF. In DNA form, the CDR3 reads TGTGCCATGGCGCGGGACAGAGTCTACGAGCAGTACTTC.

The rearrangement links TRBV18 to TRBJ2-7, with 9 positions matching TRBD2. CDR3 length equals 16 residues. Germline trimming cut 3 bases from V and 5 bases from J; bases unmatched to any gene: 11. Looked up from germline, CDR1 is KGHSH and CDR2 is LQKENI. The CDR3 loop reads CASSPRSAGGLDEQYF. The CDR3 nucleotides are TGTGCCAGCTCACCCCGTTCTGCGGGGGGGTTAGACGAGCAGTACTTC.

The chain has TRBV2 and TRBJ2-6; 7 positions agree with TRBD1. With 6 bases clipped from V and 2 bases from J, the junction kept 4 bases outside the gene matches. CDR3 length equals 15 residues. The germline V gene has CDR1 SNHLY and CDR2 FYNNEI. CDR3 bases: TGTGCCAGCAGATACGGACAGGCTGGGGCCAACGTCCTGACTTTC. Its protein product is CASRYGQAGANVLTF.

This clone has a handful of counts. The chain uses TRBV11-2 and TRBJ1-1; possibly TRBD1 for D (6 bases). V was clipped by 1 base and J by 8 bases, with 8 bases between them. In germline, CDR1 is SGHAT, CDR2 FQNNGV. This CDR3 is 12 amino acids long. The CDR3, as DNA: TGTGCCAGCAGCTTAGTAGACAGGGAAGCTTTCTTT. This translates into CASSLVDREAFF. The variable domain in full, completed from reference TRBV11-2 and TRBJ1-1, reads EAGVAQSPRYKIIEKRQSVAFWCNPISGHATLYWYQQILGQGPKLLIQFQNNGVVDDSQLPKDRFSAERLKGVDSTLKIQPAKLEDSAVYLCASSLVDREAFFGQGTRLTVV.

CDR3 bases: TGTGCCACCAGCGCACAGCCAGGACAGGGGTCCCTCACTGAAGCTTTCTTT. It encodes CATSAQPGQGSLTEAFF. The chain has TRBV15 and TRBJ1-1, with 9 bases aligning to TRBD1. The CDR3 is made up of 17 amino acids. The ends lost 5 bases at V and 4 bases at J; junction bases unmatched: 14. CDR1 LNHNV and CDR2 YYDKDF come from the germline V gene (reference sequence).

J is TRBJ2-5 and V is TRBV19, with 9 bases that match TRBD1. The CDR3 length is 13 residues. V was pared by 7 bases and J by 5 bases, with 5 bases of the junction left unmatched. Germline V gene data show CDR1 as LNHDA and CDR2 as SQIVND (reference sequence). DNA of the CDR3: TGTGCCAGTAAGGGACAGGGTGGCGAGACCCAGTACTTC. Its translation: CASKGQGGETQYF.

This clone is a singleton in its sample. The chain joins TRBV5-1 to TRBJ1-2; TRBD1 matches 7 bases. Germline-derived CDR1 and CDR2 are SGHRS and YFSETQ. The length of the CDR3 is 15 residues. V lost 1 base, J lost 0 bases, and 3 bases stayed unmatched. The CDR3 region has the DNA TGCGCCAGCAGCTTGACAGGGGACACTAACTATGGCTACACCTTC. This translates into CASSLTGDTNYGYTF.

The count of this clone is one. The chain joins TRBV2 to TRBJ2-7, with TRBD1 as a possible D gene (6 bases). The germline CDR1 and CDR2 sequences are SNHLY and FYNNEI. V was clipped by 7 bases and J by 2 bases, with 12 bases between them. CDR3 length equals 13 residues. The CDR3 spells CASNRQVTYEQYF. The CDR3 nucleotides read TGTGCCAGCAACCGACAGGTTACCTACGAGCAGTACTTC.

The V call is TRBV29-1, the J call TRBJ1-1, with a weak D call TRBD1 (5 bases). The CDR3 loop spans 14 amino acids. Germline V CDR1 and CDR2: SQVTM, ANQGSEA. Trimming shortened V by 7 bases and J by 5 bases, and 20 bases separated the two germline ends. The CDR3 region has the DNA TGCAGCGGAATGGCAGGGCCATCCGCTACTGAAGCTTTCTTT. Translating it yields CSGMAGPSATEAFF. Supplemented by reference TRBV29-1 and TRBJ1-1, the full variable domain reads SAVISQKPSRDICQRGTSLTIQCQVDSQVTMMFWYRQQPGQSLTLIATANQGSEATYESGFVIDKFPISRPNLTFSTLTVSNMSPEDSSIYLCSGMAGPSATEAFFGQGTRLTVV.

This chain joins TRBV21-1 and TRBJ1-2; the table's D call of TRBD1 was not tested on the DNA. TRBV21-1 is a pseudogene segment. The CDR3 is 13 amino acids. Written as DNA, the CDR3 is TGTGCCAGCAGCAGTAACAGGGCCTATGGCTACACCTTC. Encoded protein: CASSSNRAYGYTF.

This rearrangement joins TRBV5-1 to TRBJ2-6, with 15 bases aligning to TRBD2. This CDR3 has 18 amino acids. The V and J ends lost 6 bases and 2 bases, in that order; junction bases with no gene match: 6. Germline V gene lookup returns CDR1 SGHRS and CDR2 YFSETQ. DNA of the CDR3: TGCGCCAGCAATAACGGACTAGCGGGAGGGGCTGGGGCCAACGTCCTGACTTTC. It encodes CASNNGLAGGAGANVLTF.

The rearrangement links TRBV7-2 to TRBJ2-1; D gene uncertain. Germline V gene sequence: CDR1 SGHTA, CDR2 FQGNSA. With 6 bases removed from V and 6 bases from J, the gap between germline ends came to 12 bases. The CDR3 spans 13 residues. DNA for the CDR3: TGTGCCAGCAGTCGTGGGCCCGGCAATGAGCAGTTCTTC. Translation gives CASSRGPGNEQFF. Together with reference TRBV7-2 and TRBJ2-1, the CDR3 gives the full variable domain: GAGVSQSPSNKVTEKGKDVELRCDPISGHTALYWYRQSLGQGLEFLIYFQGNSAPDKSGLPSDRFSAERTGGSVSTLTIQRTQQEDSAVYLCASSRGPGNEQFFGPGTRLTVL.

The rearrangement uses TRBV19 and TRBJ2-5; TRBD1 might be the D (6 bases). Trimming stripped 2 bases from V and 5 bases from J, with 15 bases between. In germline, CDR1 is LNHDA, CDR2 SQIVND (reference sequence). This CDR3 has 15 residues. The CDR3 coding sequence is TGTGCCAGTAGTATATCTACAGGGCATTGGGAGACCCAGTACTTC. Protein: CASSISTGHWETQYF.

The chain is built from TRBV5-5 and TRBJ1-2, with TRBD1 as a possible D gene (5 bases). Germline CDR1 SGHKS, CDR2 YYEKEE (reference sequence). CDR3 length equals 14 residues. V lost 5 bases and J lost 8, with 19 bases in between. CDR3 amino acids: CASSPAGGVRGYTF. The CDR3 DNA reads TGTGCCAGCAGTCCCGCGGGAGGGGTCAGGGGCTACACCTTC.

The V call is TRBV19, the J call TRBJ2-7, with D possibly matching TRBD1 (6 bases). The CDR3 length is 14 residues. Trimming shortened V by 5 bases and J by 3 bases, and 14 bases separated the two germline ends. Germline V gene data show CDR1 as LNHDA and CDR2 as SQIVND (reference sequence). The DNA for the CDR3 is TGTGCCAGTAGTTGGGACACCGGGGACTACGAGCAGTACTTC. This sequence encodes CASSWDTGDYEQYF.

Points on this clone: Additional DNA sequences in this sample encode the identical CDR3. This rearrangement joins TRBV2 to TRBJ2-5; D remains unclear. This CDR3 has 11 amino acids. V lost 4 bases to trimming and J lost 5 bases, with 5 bases between them. The germline V gene has CDR1 SNHLY and CDR2 FYNNEI. The CDR3 is CASSVRETQYF. The DNA of the CDR3 is TGTGCCAGCAGTGTACGGGAGACCCAGTACTTC.

Note on this clone: At the DNA level, this CDR3 is encoded by other sequences in the same sample as well. The J gene is TRBJ1-1, the V gene TRBV18; TRBD1 aligns across 9 bases. This CDR3 is built from 15 residues. V lost 4 bases to trimming and J lost 2 bases; unmatched junction nucleotides: 5. Germline V gives CDR1 KGHSH, CDR2 LQKENI. CDR3 in amino acids: CASSLRTGDNTEAFF. CDR3 coding DNA: TGTGCCAGCTCACTTCGGACAGGGGATAACACTGAAGCTTTCTTT.

This clone was found once. This chain links TRBV18 with TRBJ1-6, with 7 bases fitting TRBD1. The CDR3 is 15 residues long. The germline CDR1 and CDR2 sequences are KGHSH and LQKENI. The trim removed 1 base at V and 7 bases at J, leaving 4 bases unmatched. The CDR3 DNA sequence: TGTGCCAGCTCACCACTTGGGACAGACAATTCACCCCTCCACTTT. Translation: CASSPLGTDNSPLHF. Full variable domain (outside the CDR3, taken from reference TRBV18 and TRBJ1-6): NAGVMQNPRHLVRRRGQEARLRCSPMKGHSHVYWYRQLPEEGLKFMVYLQKENIIDESGMPKERFSAEFPKEGPSILRIQQVVRGDSAAYFCASSPLGTDNSPLHFGNGTRLTVT.

There are a few counts of this clone. The chain has TRBV2 and TRBJ2-1; 8 bases map to TRBD2. Germline CDR1 is SNHLY and CDR2 is FYNNEI. This CDR3 is built from 14 residues. With 10 bases clipped from V and 2 bases from J, the junction kept 7 bases outside the gene matches. CDR3 protein: CATARLATYNEQFF. The CDR3 DNA sequence: TGTGCCACCGCAAGACTAGCGACCTACAATGAGCAGTTCTTC.

This chain links TRBV7-2 with TRBJ2-5; TRBD2 matches at 9 bases. CDR1 is SGHTA, CDR2 FQGNSA, per germline. CDR3 length equals 15 residues. The J segment lost 7 bases and the V segment lost 3 bases, leaving 9 bases of the junction unmatched. The CDR3 protein is CASSLTSGRLGTQYF. The CDR3 bases are TGTGCCAGCAGCTTGACTAGCGGCCGACTAGGGACCCAGTACTTC.